Listed below are T cell receptor beta chains from one sample, sequenced in a study of radiation and T cells in renal cell carcinoma. TCRdb's copy holds only in-frame clones and misses some; the assay was immunoSEQ multiplex PCR. Here the sample spans 70,000 to 100,000 clones, roughly four fifths being singletons. The sample in question was blood, obtained from a patient whose treatment included radiotherapy and nephrectomy. The receptors come from a man between 60 and 75 years old with renal cell carcinoma. Each CDR3 is given with its conserved first and last residue. A D gene is named only where the DNA matches it firmly. Clone size is not always given. Where it is, it says once, few, many or a class for expanded clones.

j_call clone_size d_call v_call cdr3_aa cdr3_nt
TRBJ2-6 NA NA TRBV7-6 CASRVAGANVLTF TGTGCCAGCCGCGTGGCTGGGGCCAACGTCCTGACTTTC
TRBJ1-5 NA NA TRBV4-1 CASSDVYIGNQPQHF TGCGCCAGCAGCGACGTCTATATTGGCAATCAGCCCCAGCATTTT
TRBJ1-2 NA TRBD1 TRBV10-3 CAISEDDRGLVYGYTF TGTGCCATCAGTGAGGACGACAGGGGGCTAGTCTATGGCTACACCTTC
TRBJ2-7 NA TRBD1 TRBV27 CASSRTDRSNYEQYF TGTGCCAGCAGTCGGACGGACAGGAGCAACTACGAGCAGTACTTC
TRBJ2-3 NA NA TRBV10-3 CAISDRRPPDTQYF TGTGCCATCAGTGATAGGAGGCCCCCAGATACGCAGTATTTT
TRBJ2-5 NA TRBD2 TRBV7-6 CASSSPRGEQETQYF TGTGCCAGCAGCTCCCCTCGGGGGGAACAAGAGACCCAGTACTTC
TRBJ2-6 NA NA TRBV7-2 CASSLGVSGANVLTF TGTGCCAGCAGCTTAGGGGTCTCTGGGGCCAACGTCCTGACTTTC
TRBJ2-4 NA NA TRBV25-1 CASSEFGGKNIQYF TGTGCCAGCAGTGAATTCGGCGGGAAAAACATTCAGTACTTC
TRBJ2-7 NA NA TRBV7-2 CASSLALGPSYEQYF TGTGCCAGCAGCTTAGCGCTGGGGCCTTCCTACGAGCAGTACTTC
TRBJ1-1 few NA TRBV28 CASSLRGRRAEAFF TGTGCCAGCAGTTTACGGGGTCGGCGGGCGGAAGCTTTCTTT
TRBJ2-3 NA TRBD2 TRBV29-1 CSVDPFGGSSGSVIDTQYF TGCAGCGTTGATCCCTTCGGGGGGTCTAGCGGGAGCGTGATAGATACGCAGTATTTT
TRBJ2-7 once TRBD1 TRBV11-2 CASSLTGTGFYEQYF TGTGCCAGCAGCCTTACCGGGACAGGCTTCTACGAGCAGTACTTC
TRBJ2-1 NA TRBD1 TRBV15 CATSTNRDRVVGEQFF TGTGCCACCAGTACTAACCGGGACAGGGTAGTTGGTGAGCAGTTCTTC
TRBJ1-2 NA TRBD1 TRBV19 CASTRTGLGYTF TGTGCCAGTACTCGGACAGGGCTAGGCTACACCTTC
TRBJ2-7 NA TRBD1 TRBV28 CASRAGQGNTVSYEQYF TGTGCCAGCCGAGCCGGACAGGGGAATACCGTGTCCTACGAGCAGTACTTC
TRBJ2-7 once NA TRBV18 CASSPGLEHEQYF TGTGCCAGCTCACCGGGTCTCGAACACGAGCAGTACTTC
TRBJ2-7 NA NA TRBV5-1 CASSLDLQHGEQYF TGCGCCAGCAGCTTGGACCTCCAGCACGGCGAGCAGTACTTC
TRBJ1-5 NA NA TRBV21-1 CASPGHCNQPQHF TGTGCCAGCCCGGGACACTGCAATCAGCCCCAGCATTTT
TRBJ2-4 NA NA TRBV15 CATSRDLGLIAKNIQYF TGTGCCACCAGCAGAGATCTCGGGCTCATAGCCAAAAACATTCAGTACTTC
TRBJ1-5 NA NA TRBV6-1 CASSDVSAQPQHF TGTGCCAGCAGTGACGTTTCGGCTCAGCCCCAGCATTTT
TRBJ2-2 NA NA TRBV19 CASSFPPGASAGELFF TGTGCCAGTAGTTTCCCTCCAGGGGCGTCGGCCGGGGAGCTGTTTTTT
TRBJ2-7 NA NA TRBV27 CASSLYSRSESSYEQYF TGTGCCAGCAGTTTATACTCGCGCAGCGAGAGCTCCTACGAGCAGTACTTC
TRBJ2-6 NA NA TRBV5-5 CASSDYRVRSGANVLTF TGTGCCAGCAGCGACTACAGGGTCCGCTCTGGGGCCAACGTCCTGACTTTC
TRBJ2-7 NA NA TRBV10-2 CASSVSYEQYF TGCGCCAGCAGTGTATCCTACGAGCAGTACTTC
TRBJ2-5 NA TRBD1 TRBV11-2 CASSPDPGTGALETQYF TGTGCCAGCAGCCCAGATCCCGGGACAGGGGCCTTGGAGACCCAGTACTTC
TRBJ1-5 NA NA TRBV4-1 CASSMGRQESQPQHF TGCGCCAGCAGCATGGGACGGCAGGAAAGTCAGCCCCAGCATTTT
TRBJ2-7 NA TRBD1 TRBV9 CASSAGQANYEQYF TGTGCCAGCAGCGCGGGACAGGCAAACTACGAGCAGTACTTC
TRBJ2-5 NA TRBD1 TRBV5-1 CASSSQGAQETQYF TGCGCCAGCAGCTCACAGGGGGCTCAAGAGACCCAGTACTTC
TRBJ2-1 NA TRBD1 TRBV7-9 CASSLDGDRGMDNEQFF TGTGCCAGCAGCTTAGATGGGGACAGGGGAATGGACAATGAGCAGTTCTTC
TRBJ2-7 NA NA TRBV29-1 CSVTSAQYEQYF TGCAGCGTCACTTCGGCCCAATACGAGCAGTACTTC
TRBJ1-5 NA TRBD1 TRBV28 CASSPGTALSNQPQHF TGTGCCAGCAGTCCGGGGACAGCCCTTAGCAATCAGCCCCAGCATTTT
TRBJ1-2 once NA TRBV5-6 CASSLQQRNFFGYGYTF TGTGCCAGCAGCTTACAACAGAGGAATTTCTTTGGCTATGGCTACACCTTC
TRBJ2-5 NA TRBD1 TRBV9 CASSEWDRGSQETQYF TGTGCCAGCAGCGAGTGGGACAGGGGGTCGCAAGAGACCCAGTACTTC
TRBJ2-5 NA TRBD2 TRBV10-2 CASSESTAGREQYF TGCGCCAGCAGTGAGTCGACAGCGGGAAGGGAGCAGTACTTC
TRBJ1-1 NA TRBD1 TRBV6-5 CASAGTGGEAFF TGTGCCAGCGCCGGGACAGGGGGCGAAGCTTTCTTT
TRBJ2-5 NA TRBD2 TRBV4-1 CASSRGLAGAQETQYF TGCGCCAGCAGCCGCGGACTAGCGGGCGCCCAAGAGACCCAGTACTTC
TRBJ2-2 once NA TRBV10-3 CAISDRGRAGELFF TGTGCCATCAGTGACAGGGGGAGGGCCGGGGAGCTGTTTTTT
TRBJ1-1 NA TRBD1 TRBV18 CASSPPGTGREAFF TGTGCCAGCTCACCTCCTGGGACAGGGAGAGAAGCTTTCTTT
TRBJ2-4 NA NA TRBV27 CASSPTWGGLGNIQYF TGTGCCAGCAGTCCTACCTGGGGGGGGCTCGGAAACATTCAGTACTTC
TRBJ2-1 NA TRBD1 TRBV12-5 CASGLGQGRENEQFF TGTGCTAGTGGTTTGGGACAGGGTCGGGAAAATGAGCAGTTCTTC
TRBJ2-6 NA TRBD1 TRBV5-4 CASSHRGIYSGANVLTF TGTGCCAGCAGCCACAGGGGTATCTACTCTGGGGCCAACGTCCTGACTTTC
TRBJ2-1 NA TRBD2 TRBV19 CASSSRTSGSNEQFF TGTGCCAGTAGTTCCCGGACTAGCGGGAGTAATGAGCAGTTCTTC
TRBJ2-1 few NA TRBV30 CAWTQNNEQFF TGTGCCTGGACCCAGAACAATGAGCAGTTCTTC
TRBJ1-4 NA NA TRBV7-9 CASSLLGGNEKLFF TGTGCCAGCAGCCTCTTGGGAGGAAATGAAAAACTGTTTTTT
TRBJ2-7 NA NA TRBV4-1 CASSQDFQGSTTLYEQYF TGCGCCAGCAGCCAAGATTTTCAGGGCTCCACAACTCTCTACGAGCAGTACTTC
TRBJ2-6 NA NA TRBV18 CASSPLWDFKSGANVLTF TGTGCCAGCTCACCACTTTGGGACTTCAAATCTGGGGCCAACGTCCTGACTTTC
TRBJ1-2 NA NA TRBV4-3 CASSQESPGTSPVNYGYTF TGCGCCAGCAGCCAAGAAAGCCCCGGGACATCTCCCGTCAACTATGGCTACACCTTC
TRBJ2-5 once NA TRBV5-1 CASSLESGPQETQYF TGCGCCAGCAGCTTGGAGTCCGGCCCCCAAGAGACCCAGTACTTC
TRBJ2-5 NA TRBD1 TRBV9 CASSVDAGGKQETQYF TGTGCCAGCAGCGTAGATGCAGGGGGAAAACAAGAGACCCAGTACTTC
TRBJ2-7 NA TRBD1 TRBV5-1 CASSGQGLYEQYF TGCGCCAGCAGCGGACAGGGTCTCTACGAGCAGTACTTC
TRBJ2-5 few NA TRBV15 CATSREASVETQYF TGTGCCACCAGCAGAGAGGCTAGCGTAGAGACCCAGTACTTC
TRBJ1-5 few TRBD1 TRBV10-3 CAISETQGGSNQPQHF TGTGCCATCAGTGAGACACAGGGGGGTAGCAATCAGCCCCAGCATTTT
TRBJ2-7 NA NA TRBV27 CASSAALSGFDEQYF TGTGCCAGCAGCGCAGCGTTGTCGGGGTTTGACGAGCAGTACTTC